These 10 T cell receptor beta chains were all obtained from the same sample, sequenced in a study of cytomegalovirus exposure and HLA in healthy donors. The PCR ran on 60 Vbeta and 13 Jbeta primers. Measured with immunoSEQ multiplex PCR; TCRdb has only the in-frame clones, and not every one. The profile shows tens of thousands of clones, 81% of them singletons. Material: PBMCs. The receptor set was obtained from a woman in her 30s in good health and CMV-seronegative.

Worth noting for this clone: The junction shows a germline mismatch at one end, possibly a read error. V is TRBV7-7 and J is TRBJ1-5; the D gene is possibly TRBD1 (5 bases). Germline CDR1 reads SSHAT; CDR2 reads FNYEAQ (reference sequence). The CDR3 runs to 17 residues. The CDR3, as DNA: TGTGCTAGCAGCCCACCCCGGCGACAGAGATACAATCAGCCCCAGCATTTT. It encodes CASSPPRRQRYNQPQHF.

A note on this clone: Within the sample, other DNA sequences also encode this same CDR3. The V call is TRBV11-3, the J call TRBJ2-2; D possibly corresponds to TRBD2 (6 bases). The CDR3 is made up of 14 amino acids. V lost 5 bases and J lost 5, with 12 bases in between. Germline assignment: CDR1 SGHNT and CDR2 YENEEA. The CDR3 DNA reads as TGTGCCAGCAGCCCCCGGGACTTAACCGGGGAGCTGTTTTTT. It yields the protein CASSPRDLTGELFF.

This chain uses TRBV7-2 with TRBJ2-7, with 7 bases that match TRBD2. Trimming took 2 bases from V and 5 from J; bases not matched to a gene: 6. Germline V gene sequence: CDR1 SGHTA, CDR2 FQGNSA. The CDR3 is made up of 14 amino acids. This CDR3 reads CASSLSGGRDEQYF. The CDR3 region has the DNA TGTGCCAGCAGCTTATCCGGCGGGAGAGACGAGCAGTACTTC.

J is TRBJ1-2 and V is TRBV18; a possible D gene is TRBD1 (5 bases). Trimming stripped 3 bases from V and 3 bases from J, with 8 bases between. This CDR3 is built from 13 residues. Germline-derived CDR1 and CDR2 are KGHSH and LQKENI. CDR3 DNA sequence: TGTGCCAGCTCACCCCCCAGGGACTATGGCTACACCTTC. Its protein product is CASSPPRDYGYTF.

The CDR3 sequence is CASRAEETQYF. In DNA form, the CDR3 reads TGTGCCAGCAGAGCGGAAGAGACCCAGTACTTC. The V and J genes are TRBV6-5 and TRBJ2-5; maybe TRBD2 (5 bases). The CDR3 has 11 residues. Trimming removed 6 bases from V and 3 bases from J, with 5 bases in between. In germline, CDR1 is MNHEY, CDR2 SVGAGI.

For this clone: The conserved phenylalanine or tryptophan is not found at the CDR3 terminus, so this likely reflects a read error. The chain recombines TRBV6-5 with TRBJ2-7, with 8 bases fitting TRBD2. This CDR3 contains 16 residues. CDR1 is MNHEY, CDR2 SVGAGI, per germline. The J segment lost 0 bases and the V segment lost 2 bases, leaving 6 bases of the junction unmatched. CDR3 sequence: CASSYAAGVTSYEQYL. In DNA, the CDR3 is TGTGCCAGCAGTTACGCAGCGGGAGTGACCTCCTACGAGCAGTACCTC.

The rearrangement uses TRBV11-2 and TRBJ2-1, with 9 bases matching TRBD2. Germline V gene data show CDR1 as SGHAT and CDR2 as FQNNGV. V trimming: 3 bases; J trimming: 0 bases; junction bases outside the gene matches: 3. The CDR3 loop spans 16 amino acids. CDR3 sequence: CASSFLSGSSYNEQFF. The CDR3 nucleotides read TGTGCCAGCAGCTTCCTTAGCGGGAGCTCCTACAATGAGCAGTTCTTC.

The chain has TRBV7-2 and TRBJ2-1; 10 positions agree with TRBD2. CDR1 is SGHTA, CDR2 FQGNSA, per germline. The CDR3 length is 16 residues. J gave up 1 base and V 2 bases, and 2 bases lay outside the gene matches. In DNA form, the CDR3 reads TGTGCCAGCAGCTTACCTAGCGGGAGTTCCTACAATGAGCAGTTCTTC. This sequence encodes CASSLPSGSSYNEQFF.

The chain is built from TRBV19 and TRBJ1-1; D possibly corresponds to TRBD1 (5 bases). CDR1 and CDR2 (germline): LNHDA, SQIVND (reference sequence). This CDR3 is built from 15 residues. The V end lost 6 bases, the J end lost 1 base, and 15 bases lay between the germline ends. The CDR3 DNA is TGTGCCAGTAGAAATCGGAGGGGACCGAACACTGAAGCTTTCTTT. Its protein product is CASRNRRGPNTEAFF.

CDR3 DNA: TGTGCCAGCAGTTTAGGGCCTAGCGCCCACGAGCAGTACTTC. This translates into CASSLGPSAHEQYF. V gene TRBV27 combines with J gene TRBJ2-7, with D maybe TRBD2 (6 bases). The CDR3 totals 14 residues. V was pared by 2 bases and J by 5 bases, with 13 bases between. CDR1 is MNHEY and CDR2 is SMNVEV in the germline V gene (reference sequence).